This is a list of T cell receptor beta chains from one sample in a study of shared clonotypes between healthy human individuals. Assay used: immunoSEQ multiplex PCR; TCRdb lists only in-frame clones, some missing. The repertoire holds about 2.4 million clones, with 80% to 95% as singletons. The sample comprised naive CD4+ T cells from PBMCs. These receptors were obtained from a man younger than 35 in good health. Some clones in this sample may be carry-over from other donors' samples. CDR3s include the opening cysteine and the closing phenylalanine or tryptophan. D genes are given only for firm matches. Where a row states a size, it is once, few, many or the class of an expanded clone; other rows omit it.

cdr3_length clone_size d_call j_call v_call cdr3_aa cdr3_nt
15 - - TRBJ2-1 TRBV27 CASSLGPARYNEQFF TGTGCCAGCAGTTTAGGCCCAGCTAGGTACAATGAGCAGTTCTTC
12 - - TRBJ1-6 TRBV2 CASSESPSPLHF TGTGCCAGCAGTGAAAGTCCTTCACCCCTCCACTTT
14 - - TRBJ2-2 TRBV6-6 CASSYQKQNRELFF TGTGCCAGCAGTTACCAGAAACAGAATCGGGAGCTGTTTTTT
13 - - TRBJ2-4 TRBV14 CASSHLGLNIQYF TGTGCCAGCAGCCACCTCGGGCTAAACATTCAGTACTTC
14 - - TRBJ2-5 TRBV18 CASSPRTGGETQYF TGTGCCAGCTCACCACGGACCGGTGGGGAGACCCAGTACTTC
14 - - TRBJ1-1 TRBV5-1 CASSLNRENTEAFF TGCGCCAGCAGCTTGAACAGGGAGAACACTGAAGCTTTCTTT
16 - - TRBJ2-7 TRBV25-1 CASRPLWRVPFYEQYF TGTGCCAGCAGACCCCTCTGGCGGGTTCCGTTTTACGAGCAGTACTTC
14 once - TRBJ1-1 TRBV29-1 CSAFSAGAGTEAFF TGCAGCGCGTTTTCGGCGGGGGCCGGCACTGAAGCTTTCTTT
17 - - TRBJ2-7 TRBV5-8 CASSLVRDWRGSYEQYF TGTGCCAGCAGCTTGGTCCGGGACTGGCGCGGATCCTACGAGCAGTACTTC
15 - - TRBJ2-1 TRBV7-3 CASSLSSNPYNEQFF TGTGCCAGCAGCTTAAGTTCTAATCCATACAATGAGCAGTTCTTC
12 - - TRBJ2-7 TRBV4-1 CASSQGGYEQYF TGCGCCAGCAGCCAAGGAGGATACGAGCAGTACTTC
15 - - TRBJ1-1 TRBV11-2 CASSLDRDGNTEAFF TGTGCCAGCAGCTTAGACAGGGATGGGAACACTGAAGCTTTCTTT
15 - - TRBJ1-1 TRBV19 CASSIVGTTNTEAFF TGTGCCAGTAGTATAGTTGGGACAACGAACACTGAAGCTTTCTTT
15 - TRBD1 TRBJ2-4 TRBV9 CASSVGRTGERIQYF TGTGCCAGCAGCGTAGGAAGGACAGGGGAACGCATTCAGTACTTC
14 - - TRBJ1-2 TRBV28 CASFRQGRDYGYTF TGTGCCAGCTTTCGGCAGGGTAGAGACTATGGCTACACCTTC
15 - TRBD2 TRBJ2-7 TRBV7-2 CASSRITAGGYEQYF TGTGCCAGCAGCCGTATTACAGCGGGAGGCTACGAGCAGTACTTC
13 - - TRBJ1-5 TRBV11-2 CASSTQSNQPQHF TGTGCCAGCAGCACCCAATCAAATCAGCCCCAGCATTTT
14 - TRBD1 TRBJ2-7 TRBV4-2 CASSQNGQDREQYF TGTGCCAGCAGCCAAAATGGACAGGACCGAGAGCAGTACTTC
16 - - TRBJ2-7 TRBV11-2 CASSPLGRPRFGEQYF TGTGCCAGCAGCCCCCTTGGCAGGCCGCGCTTTGGAGAGCAGTACTTC
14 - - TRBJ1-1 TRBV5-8 CASSLPVMNTEAFF TGTGCCAGCAGCCTTCCCGTTATGAACACTGAAGCTTTCTTT
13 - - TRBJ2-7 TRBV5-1 CASSFDLPGEQYF TGCGCCAGCAGCTTCGATCTCCCGGGGGAGCAGTACTTC
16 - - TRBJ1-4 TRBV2 CASRIPFRTGGEKLFF TGTGCCAGCAGGATACCATTTAGGACCGGGGGTGAAAAACTGTTTTTT
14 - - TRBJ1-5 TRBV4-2 CASSQDRENQPQHF TGTGCCAGCAGCCAAGATAGGGAAAATCAGCCCCAGCATTTT
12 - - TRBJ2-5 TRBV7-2 CASSRGPGTQYF TGTGCCAGCAGCCGGGGCCCCGGGACCCAGTACTTC
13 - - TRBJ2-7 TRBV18 CASSPVQFYEQYF TGTGCCAGCTCACCAGTACAATTCTACGAGCAGTACTTC
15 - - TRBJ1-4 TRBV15 CATSRESATNEKLFF TGTGCCACCAGCAGAGAAAGTGCAACTAATGAAAAACTGTTTTTT
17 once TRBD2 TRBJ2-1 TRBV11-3 CASSPWSASGSRNEQFF TGTGCCAGCAGCCCATGGTCGGCTAGCGGGAGCCGCAATGAGCAGTTCTTC
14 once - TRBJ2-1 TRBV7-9 CASSLVGDYNEQFF TGTGCCAGCAGCCTCGTAGGTGACTACAATGAGCAGTTCTTC
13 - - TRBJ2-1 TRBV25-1 CASSEHRFSEQFF TGTGCCAGCAGTGAACACAGGTTTTCTGAGCAGTTCTTC
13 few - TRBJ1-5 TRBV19 CASSIRVPQPQHF TGTGCCAGTAGCATCAGGGTCCCTCAGCCCCAGCATTTT
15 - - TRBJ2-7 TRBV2 CASSPAEPTSYEQYF TGTGCCAGCAGTCCGGCAGAGCCTACTTCATACGAGCAGTACTTC
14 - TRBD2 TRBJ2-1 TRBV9 CASSQIGGYNEQFF TGTGCCAGCAGCCAGATCGGGGGGTACAATGAGCAGTTCTTC
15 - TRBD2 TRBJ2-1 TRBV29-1 CSVQGAGGPYSEQFF TGCAGCGTTCAAGGTGCGGGAGGCCCCTATAGTGAGCAGTTCTTC
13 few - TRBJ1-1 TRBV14 CASSQDGFTEAFF TGTGCCAGCAGCCAAGATGGGTTCACTGAAGCTTTCTTT
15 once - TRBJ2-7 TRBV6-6 CASSTSRVHAYEQYF TGTGCCAGCAGTACAAGCAGGGTCCATGCCTACGAGCAGTACTTC
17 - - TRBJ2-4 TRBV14 CASSLGTPNLAKNIQYF TGTGCCAGCAGTCTAGGGACACCCAATCTAGCCAAAAACATTCAGTACTTC
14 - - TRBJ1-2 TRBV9 CASSGTPFNYGYTF TGTGCCAGCAGCGGGACCCCATTTAACTATGGCTACACCTTC
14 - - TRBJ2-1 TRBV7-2 CASRRSGSNNEQFF TGTGCCAGCAGACGGAGCGGGTCTAACAATGAGCAGTTCTTC
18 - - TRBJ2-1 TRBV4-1 CASSRTPTGPTYYNEQFF TGCGCCAGCAGCCGCACGCCTACAGGGCCGACCTATTACAATGAGCAGTTCTTC
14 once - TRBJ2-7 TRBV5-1 CASSLRRDGYEQYF TGCGCCAGCAGCTTGCGGAGGGACGGGTACGAGCAGTACTTC
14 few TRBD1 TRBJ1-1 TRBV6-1 CASAYRGPGTEAFF TGTGCCAGCGCCTACAGGGGGCCCGGCACTGAAGCTTTCTTT
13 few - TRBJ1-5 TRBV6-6 CASSFPAGQPQHF TGTGCCAGCAGTTTCCCAGCGGGTCAGCCCCAGCATTTT
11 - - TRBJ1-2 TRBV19 CASSIQWGYTF TGTGCCAGTAGTATCCAGTGGGGCTACACCTTC
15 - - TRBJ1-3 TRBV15 CATSRGGDAGNTIYF TGTGCCACCAGCAGAGGGGGGGATGCTGGAAACACCATATATTTT
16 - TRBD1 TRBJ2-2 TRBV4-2 CASSQPDRGRTGELFF TGTGCCAGCAGCCAACCCGACAGGGGGCGGACCGGGGAGCTGTTTTTT
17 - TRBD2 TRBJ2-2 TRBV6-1 CASSEALTGGSAGELFF TGTGCCAGCAGTGAAGCTTTGACGGGAGGATCTGCCGGGGAGCTGTTTTTT
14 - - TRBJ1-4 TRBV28 CASSPRLVDAKLFF TGTGCCAGCAGCCCCCGCTTGGTGGACGCAAAACTGTTTTTT
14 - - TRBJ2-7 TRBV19 CASARELGPYEQYF TGTGCCAGTGCCAGGGAGCTAGGCCCCTACGAGCAGTACTTC
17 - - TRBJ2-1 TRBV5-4 CASSSMGRESSYNEQFF TGTGCCAGCAGCTCTATGGGGCGAGAGAGCTCCTACAATGAGCAGTTCTTC
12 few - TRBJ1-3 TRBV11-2 CASGPSGNTIYF TGTGCCAGCGGGCCCTCTGGAAACACCATATATTTT
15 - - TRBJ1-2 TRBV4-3 CASSQDYWRVRGYTF TGCGCCAGCAGCCAAGATTATTGGAGGGTTCGAGGCTACACCTTC
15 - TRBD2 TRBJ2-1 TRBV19 CASSLRLAAYNEQFF TGTGCCAGTAGTCTTAGACTAGCGGCTTACAATGAGCAGTTCTTC
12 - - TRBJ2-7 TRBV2 CASRSRSYEQYF TGTGCCAGCAGGTCCAGGTCCTACGAGCAGTACTTC
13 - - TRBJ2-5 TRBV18 CASSPGSQETQYF TGTGCCAGCTCACCGGGGAGTCAAGAGACCCAGTACTTC